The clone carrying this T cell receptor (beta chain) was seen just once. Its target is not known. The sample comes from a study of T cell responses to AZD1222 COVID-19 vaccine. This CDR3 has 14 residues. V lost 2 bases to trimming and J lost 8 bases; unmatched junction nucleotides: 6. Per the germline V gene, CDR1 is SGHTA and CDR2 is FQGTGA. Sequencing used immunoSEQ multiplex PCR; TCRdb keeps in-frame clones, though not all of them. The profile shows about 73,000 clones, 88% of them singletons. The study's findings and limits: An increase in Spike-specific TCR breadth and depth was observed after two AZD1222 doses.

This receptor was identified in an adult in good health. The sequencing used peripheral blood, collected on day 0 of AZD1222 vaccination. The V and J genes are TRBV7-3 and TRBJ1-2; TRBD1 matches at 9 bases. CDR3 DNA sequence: TGTGCCAGCAGCTTAGGGACAGGGCGGGACGGCTACACCTTC. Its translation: CASSLGTGRDGYTF. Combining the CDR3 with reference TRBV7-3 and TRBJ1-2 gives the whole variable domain GAGVSQTPSNKVTEKGKYVELRCDPISGHTALYWYRQSLGQGPEFLIYFQGTGAADDSGLPNDRFFAVRPEGSVSTLKIQRTERGDSAVYLCASSLGTGRDGYTFGSGTRLTVV.